One sample yielded the 26 T cell receptor beta chains listed below, sequenced in a study of cytomegalovirus exposure and HLA in healthy donors. The PCR had 60 Vbeta and 13 Jbeta primers. The method was immunoSEQ multiplex PCR; TCRdb's version includes in-frame clones alone and lacks a portion of them. Here the sample spans around 100,000 clones, 70% to 80% being singletons. The sample taken for sequencing was PBMCs. Receptors originate from a woman aged 18-35 years in good health and CMV-seropositive.

This chain links TRBV9 with TRBJ1-2; TRBD1 might be the D (6 bases). CDR1 and CDR2 from the germline V gene are SGDLS and YYNGEE. V lost 3 bases to trimming and J lost 3 bases, with 9 bases between them. The CDR3 length is 13 residues. Here the CDR3 reads CASSARTDYGYTF. In nucleotides, the CDR3 is TGTGCCAGCAGCGCGCGGACAGACTATGGCTACACCTTC.

The chain uses TRBV5-4 and TRBJ1-1, with unresolved D. The ends were cut back, 0 bases at V and 0 bases at J, with 12 bases in the middle. From germline, CDR1 is SGHNT and CDR2 YYREEE (reference sequence). This CDR3 comprises 16 residues. In DNA form, the CDR3 reads TGTGCCAGCAGCTTGGACCTTGGACTGATGAACACTGAAGCTTTCTTT. It specifies CASSLDLGLMNTEAFF.

The J gene is TRBJ2-5, the V gene TRBV6-1; 8 bases are shared with TRBD2. This CDR3 contains 13 residues. Germline V gene sequence: CDR1 MNHNS, CDR2 SASEGT. J gave up 5 bases and V 8 bases, and 7 bases lay outside the gene matches. The CDR3 nucleotides are TGTGCCAGCCCGCCCCCGGGGGGGGAGACCCAGTACTTC. Protein: CASPPPGGETQYF.

The genes are TRBV7-9 and TRBJ1-1; no reliable D call. The CDR3 totals 12 residues. V was trimmed by 5 bases and J by 7 bases, leaving 11 bases between them. CDR1 and CDR2 (germline): SEHNR, FQNEAQ (reference sequence). Written as DNA, the CDR3 is TGTGCCAGCAGCCTCATGGGCAGTGAAGCTTTCTTT. Translating it yields CASSLMGSEAFF. Drawing the rest from reference TRBV7-9 and TRBJ1-1, the complete variable domain is DTGVSQNPRHKITKRGQNVTFRCDPISEHNRLYWYRQTLGQGPEFLTYFQNEAQLEKSRLLSDRFSAERPKGSFSTLEIQRTEQGDSAMYLCASSLMGSEAFFGQGTRLTVV.

J is TRBJ2-1 and V is TRBV7-8; D perhaps matches TRBD2 (5 bases). Germline V gives CDR1 SGHVS, CDR2 FQNEAQ. The ends were cut back, 5 bases at V and 6 bases at J, with 11 bases in the middle. The CDR3 has 13 amino acids. The DNA of the CDR3 is TGTGCCAGCAGCCCCGAGAGCGGCAATGAGCAGTTCTTC. It codes for CASSPESGNEQFF.

The chain is built from TRBV5-4 and TRBJ2-1; 9 bases match TRBD2. V was pared by 0 bases and J by 8 bases, with 6 bases of the junction left unmatched. CDR1 is SGHNT, CDR2 YYREEE, per germline (reference sequence). The CDR3 has 15 residues. The CDR3 nucleotides read TGTGCCAGCAGCTTGGGGCTAGCGGGGCGGGATGAGCAGTTCTTC. It specifies CASSLGLAGRDEQFF.

This chain links TRBV30 with TRBJ1-1; D call uncertain. Between the trimmed V and J ends, which lost 6 bases and 5 bases, there was a span of 10 bases. Germline loops: CDR1 GTSNPN, CDR2 SVGIG (reference sequence). This CDR3 has 11 residues. The chain's CDR3 is CACAEGTEAFF. In DNA form, the CDR3 reads TGTGCCTGCGCGGAAGGTACTGAAGCTTTCTTT.

V is TRBV10-1 and J is TRBJ2-1, with unresolved D. Trimming pared 3 bases from V and 0 bases from J, leaving 9 bases between. The CDR3 spans 15 residues. Germline V gene data show CDR1 as WNHNN and CDR2 as SYGVQD (reference sequence). The CDR3 here is CASSEVQYSYNEQFF. The CDR3 bases are TGCGCCAGCAGTGAAGTTCAGTACTCCTACAATGAGCAGTTCTTC.

The chain couples TRBV13 to TRBJ2-7; possible D gene TRBD2, 5 bases. The CDR3 has 16 residues. The germline CDR1 and CDR2 sequences are PRHDT and FYEKMQ (reference sequence). V was shortened by 0 bases and J by 2 bases, with 14 bases between the two germline ends. The CDR3 sequence is CASSLGQAERTYEQYF. Here the CDR3 DNA reads TGTGCCAGCAGCTTAGGTCAAGCGGAGCGAACCTACGAGCAGTACTTC.

The V gene is TRBV5-1, the J gene TRBJ1-4; D gene ambiguous. In germline, CDR1 is SGHRS, CDR2 YFSETQ. This CDR3 is 14 amino acids long. Trimming removed 0 bases from V and 7 bases from J, with 10 bases in between. In DNA form, the CDR3 reads TGCGCCAGCAGCTTGGTCGGGGAGGGTGAAAAACTGTTTTTT. This translates into CASSLVGEGEKLFF.

The rearrangement joins TRBV19 to TRBJ2-5, with 9 bases fitting TRBD1. V was clipped by 4 bases and J by 5 bases; unmatched bases: 14. Germline CDR1 reads LNHDA; CDR2 reads SQIVND (reference sequence). The CDR3 has 17 residues. Here the CDR3 reads CASSTRQGVAVSETQYF. The CDR3 DNA is TGTGCCAGTAGTACCCGACAGGGGGTGGCCGTTTCCGAGACCCAGTACTTC. The entire variable domain, with the rest obtained from reference TRBV19 and TRBJ2-5, is as follows: DGGITQSPKYLFRKEGQNVTLSCEQNLNHDAMYWYRQDPGQGLRLIYYSQIVNDFQKGDIAEGYSVSREKKESFPLTVTSAQKNPTAFYLCASSTRQGVAVSETQYFGPGTRLLVL.

CDR3 coding DNA: TGTGCCAGCAGTGAATGGGGGGAACAGCCCCAGCATTTT. Translation gives CASSEWGEQPQHF. The J gene is TRBJ1-5, the V gene TRBV25-1; D is possibly TRBD1 (5 bases). The V and J ends lost 1 base and 7 bases respectively, with 8 bases between them. In germline, CDR1 is MGHDK, CDR2 SYGVNS. The CDR3 loop spans 13 amino acids.

Here the CDR3 reads CASSDRDFGQFF. The CDR3 DNA sequence: TGTGCCAGCAGCGACCGGGACTTCGGGCAGTTCTTC. This chain links TRBV5-4 with TRBJ2-1; D may be TRBD2 (6 bases). V shed 4 bases and J shed 12 bases, with 14 bases lying between them. CDR3 length: 12 residues. Germline V CDR1 and CDR2: SGHNT, YYREEE (reference sequence).

The V gene is TRBV2, the J gene TRBJ1-1, with D perhaps TRBD1 (5 bases). This CDR3 is 14 amino acids long. Germline V gives CDR1 SNHLY, CDR2 FYNNEI. The V end was cut by 3 bases, the J end by 1 base, with 9 bases between. The CDR3 protein is CASSDWGTNTEAFF. CDR3 DNA: TGTGCCAGCAGTGATTGGGGCACGAACACTGAAGCTTTCTTT.

The chain's CDR3 is CASSVDGGGPYEQYF. The CDR3 DNA follows: TGTGCCAGCAGCGTAGACGGGGGAGGACCCTACGAGCAGTACTTC. The gene calls are TRBV9 and TRBJ2-7, with D tentatively TRBD2 (6 bases). The CDR3 is made up of 15 amino acids. Germline V gives CDR1 SGDLS, CDR2 YYNGEE. Trimming left V 0 bases short and J 2 bases short, with 12 bases between.

The chain links TRBV11-3 to TRBJ2-6; TRBD1 might be the D (5 bases). Between the trimmed V and J ends, which lost 1 base and 0 bases, there was a span of 10 bases. The length of the CDR3 is 17 residues. In germline, CDR1 is SGHNT, CDR2 YENEEA. DNA for the CDR3: TGTGCCAGCAGCTTAGTAGGGGCTCCCTCTGGGGCCAACGTCCTGACTTTC. Translation: CASSLVGAPSGANVLTF.

V is TRBV6-1 and J is TRBJ2-4, with D possibly being TRBD2 (6 bases). V lost 0 bases, J lost 7 bases, and 16 bases lay in between. Germline V gene sequence: CDR1 MNHNS, CDR2 SASEGT. CDR3 length equals 16 residues. CDR3 region: CASSEAPTAGPNIQYF. In DNA, the CDR3 is TGTGCCAGCAGTGAAGCCCCCACAGCGGGTCCCAACATTCAGTACTTC.

The CDR3 DNA sequence: TGTGCCAGCAGCTTAGGTACAGAAACAGATACGCAGTATTTT. This translates into CASSLGTETDTQYF. V and J are TRBV7-9 and TRBJ2-3, with D uncertain. The CDR3 runs 14 residues. The ends were cut back, 1 base at V and 3 bases at J, with 8 bases in the middle. The V gene's germline CDR1 is SEHNR and CDR2 FQNEAQ (reference sequence).

The chain links TRBV6-1 to TRBJ2-2, with TRBD2 matching over 12 bases. The germline V gene encodes CDR1 MNHNS and CDR2 SASEGT. V gave up 1 base and J gave up 6 bases; unmatched junction bases: 3. The CDR3 sequence is 16 residues long. The CDR3 region is CASSEGLAGEAGELFF. The CDR3 region has the DNA TGTGCCAGCAGTGAAGGACTAGCGGGAGAGGCCGGGGAGCTGTTTTTT.

The chain links TRBV5-1 to TRBJ2-1, with D tentatively TRBD1 (6 bases). V was pared by 0 bases and J by 9 bases, with 19 bases between. CDR3 size: 16 residues. CDR1 SGHRS and CDR2 YFSETQ come from the germline V gene. CDR3 protein: CASSLVPPGQDSEQFF. The CDR3 nucleotides read TGCGCCAGCAGCTTGGTCCCCCCGGGTCAGGACAGTGAGCAGTTCTTC.

The chain employs TRBV5-4 and TRBJ1-4; weak D call: TRBD1 (5 bases). The CDR3 is 12 residues long. V lost 5 bases and J lost 7, with 9 bases in between. Germline assignment: CDR1 SGHNT and CDR2 YYREEE (reference sequence). The DNA for the CDR3 is TGTGCCAGCAGACGGGGGTCTGAAAAACTGTTTTTT. This gives the protein CASRRGSEKLFF.

V gene TRBV7-9 combines with J gene TRBJ2-3; 11 bases fit TRBD2. The CDR3 is 18 amino acids. CDR1 and CDR2 from the germline V gene are SEHNR and FQNEAQ (reference sequence). Unmatched junction bases numbered 17, after V lost 10 bases and J lost 2 bases. In DNA form, the CDR3 reads TGTGCCATCAGGCGGGCATTTAGCGGGAGGGAGAACACAGATACGCAGTATTTT. It specifies CAIRRAFSGRENTDTQYF.

The chain joins TRBV10-1 to TRBJ2-1; D is undetermined. Per the germline V gene, CDR1 is WNHNN and CDR2 is SYGVQD (reference sequence). Trimming shortened V by 8 bases and J by 5 bases, and 13 bases separated the two germline ends. This CDR3 has 13 amino acids. For the CDR3, the DNA is TGCGCCAGCCAAAGTCCGGGTGACAATGAGCAGTTCTTC. Protein product: CASQSPGDNEQFF.

The CDR3 is CASSSPGLAGYNEQFF. The CDR3 coding sequence is TGTGCCAGCAGTTCCCCGGGACTAGCGGGGTACAATGAGCAGTTCTTC. The chain couples TRBV28 to TRBJ2-1; 13 positions agree with TRBD2. V shed 4 bases, J shed 4 bases, and the junction held 4 bases outside the gene matches. Germline CDR1 and CDR2: MDHEN and SYDVKM. The CDR3 has 16 amino acids.

As regards this clone: The junction departs from the called germline gene at one end, perhaps through a read error. This chain links TRBV28 with TRBJ1-5; the match to TRBD1 covers 8 bases. This CDR3 contains 17 residues. The germline CDR1 and CDR2 sequences are MDHEN and SYDVKM. The CDR3 region is CVSSLYRGAGSNQPQHF. The CDR3 nucleotides are TGTGTCAGCAGTTTATACAGGGGGGCGGGTAGCAATCAGCCCCAGCATTTT.

This chain links TRBV6-1 with TRBJ2-7; a possible D gene is TRBD1 (6 bases). Germline V gene lookup returns CDR1 MNHNS and CDR2 SASEGT. V was cut by 10 bases and J by 4 bases, with 14 bases left in between. The CDR3 runs to 12 residues. The chain's CDR3 is CATRDKAYEQYF. The CDR3 region has the DNA TGTGCCACACGGGACAAGGCGTACGAGCAGTACTTC.